A single sample is the source of the 15 T cell receptor beta chains below, sequenced in a study of T cell changes during pregnancy in multiple sclerosis. Produced via immunoSEQ multiplex PCR; TCRdb's table is partial and in-frame only. The sample carries some 100,000 clones, approximately 90% recorded once. The sequencing here drew on peripheral blood, taken in the second trimester of pregnancy. These receptors all come from a female donor with multiple sclerosis, enrolled in a pregnancy study.

Note on this clone: At one boundary the junction diverges from the germline segment, which might be a read error. The CDR3 spells CASSVVQGSTIYF. In DNA, the CDR3 is TGTGCCAGCAGCGTAGTTCAGGGAAGCACCATATATTTT. The V call is TRBV9, the J call TRBJ1-3, with D maybe TRBD1 (5 bases). Germline V gene data show CDR1 as SGDLS and CDR2 as YYNGEE. The CDR3 spans 13 residues.

V is TRBV7-6 and J is TRBJ2-1; 10 bases match TRBD2. Germline V gene data show CDR1 as SGHVS and CDR2 as FNYEAQ. V dropped 7 bases and J dropped 4; count of bases not matched to a gene: 7. The CDR3 consists of 15 residues. The CDR3 DNA sequence: TGTGCCAGCATCCTCGGGACTAGCGAATACAATGAGCAGTTCTTC. Translated, it gives CASILGTSEYNEQFF.

This clone was seen only once. V usage is TRBV11-2 and J usage is TRBJ1-4; D is unclear. CDR1 is SGHAT, CDR2 FQNNGV, per germline. The CDR3 consists of 16 residues. Between the trimmed V and J ends, which lost 1 base and 4 bases, there was a span of 13 bases. The CDR3 region is CASSLAIATFNEKLFF. CDR3 coding DNA: TGTGCCAGCAGCTTAGCTATCGCGACATTTAATGAAAAACTGTTTTTT.

V and J are TRBV7-2 and TRBJ2-5; 7 bases are shared with TRBD2. CDR1 SGHTA and CDR2 FQGNSA come from the germline V gene. CDR3 length equals 18 residues. V gave up 3 bases and J gave up 3 bases; unmatched junction bases: 16. The CDR3 nucleotides are TGTGCCAGCAGCTTTCTAGCGGAGGACTTTTATTTGAAAGAGACCCAGTACTTC. This translates into CASSFLAEDFYLKETQYF.

The genes are TRBV28 and TRBJ2-1; D is possibly TRBD1 (6 bases). V was shortened by 7 bases and J by 4 bases, with 14 bases between the two germline ends. CDR3 length: 14 amino acids. Germline CDR1 reads MDHEN; CDR2 reads SYDVKM. Written as DNA, the CDR3 is TGTGCCAGCACCCTAAATACAGGGTACAATGAGCAGTTCTTC. Amino acid sequence: CASTLNTGYNEQFF. Full variable domain (remainder filled in from reference TRBV28 and TRBJ2-1): DVKVTQSSRYLVKRTGEKVFLECVQDMDHENMFWYRQDPGLGLRLIYFSYDVKMKEKGDIPEGYSVSREKKERFSLILESASTNQTSMYLCASTLNTGYNEQFFGPGTRLTVL.

This chain connects TRBV7-3 to TRBJ2-5, with 9 bases fitting TRBD1. V gave up 5 bases and J gave up 5 bases; unmatched junction bases: 9. Germline CDR1 SGHTA, CDR2 FQGTGA. CDR3 length equals 15 residues. The DNA of the CDR3 is TGTGCCAGCAGCCGTACCGGGACAGGGATTGAGACCCAGTACTTC. Translation: CASSRTGTGIETQYF. The full variable domain, completed using reference TRBV7-3 and TRBJ2-5, is GAGVSQTPSNKVTEKGKYVELRCDPISGHTALYWYRQSLGQGPEFLIYFQGTGAADDSGLPNDRFFAVRPEGSVSTLKIQRTERGDSAVYLCASSRTGTGIETQYFGPGTRLLVL.

This chain uses TRBV9 with TRBJ1-2, with 9 bases lining up with TRBD1. The trim removed 2 bases at V and 5 bases at J, leaving 7 bases unmatched. Germline CDR1 SGDLS, CDR2 YYNGEE. The CDR3 sequence is 15 residues long. CDR3 bases: TGTGCCAGCAGCGTCGATCCCGGGACAGGGTATGGCTACACCTTC. This translates into CASSVDPGTGYGYTF.

The rearrangement joins TRBV4-2 to TRBJ2-2, with 9 bases fitting TRBD2. The germline gives CDR1 LGHNA, CDR2 YNFKEQ. V was pared by 10 bases and J by 8 bases, with 2 bases of the junction left unmatched. The CDR3 totals 11 residues. CDR3 DNA: TGTGCCACCACTAGCGGGGGGGAGCTGTTTTTT. Translated: CATTSGGELFF.

This clone was observed a single time. One end of the junction does not line up with germline, which may come from a read error. The V call is TRBV30, the J call TRBJ1-6; 9 bases match TRBD1. CDR1 is GTSNPN and CDR2 is SVGIG in the germline V gene (reference sequence). The CDR3 loop spans 14 amino acids. The CDR3 DNA reads as TGTGCCTGGAGACCGGGACAGGGATATTCAACCCTCCACTTT. It encodes CAWRPGQGYSTLHF.

J is TRBJ1-1 and V is TRBV7-9; D is perhaps TRBD1 (5 bases). The V end lost 3 bases, the J end lost 7 bases, and 18 bases lay between the germline ends. The germline V gene encodes CDR1 SEHNR and CDR2 FQNEAQ (reference sequence). The CDR3 contains 15 residues. The CDR3 nucleotides are TGTGCCAGCAGCTTGAGGAGCGCAGGGATGGTTGAAGCTTTCTTT. This sequence encodes CASSLRSAGMVEAFF. The full variable domain, with the rest looked up from reference TRBV7-9 and TRBJ1-1, is DTGVSQNPRHKITKRGQNVTFRCDPISEHNRLYWYRQTLGQGPEFLTYFQNEAQLEKSRLLSDRFSAERPKGSFSTLEIQRTEQGDSAMYLCASSLRSAGMVEAFFGQGTRLTVV.

The V gene is TRBV9, the J gene TRBJ2-3; 8 nucleotides agree with TRBD1. CDR3 length: 16 residues. Germline CDR1 SGDLS, CDR2 YYNGEE. Losses at the gene ends were 5 bases for V and 0 bases for J; bases not matched to a gene: 8. The CDR3: CASSGKDRESTDTQYF. The CDR3 region has the DNA TGTGCCAGCAGTGGAAAGGACAGGGAAAGCACAGATACGCAGTATTTT.

This clone has only a few counts. Written as DNA, the CDR3 is TGTGCCAGCAGTTTGGGAGCGGGGGGGGCCACAGATACGCAGTATTTT. The encoded protein is CASSLGAGGATDTQYF. The V call is TRBV27, the J call TRBJ2-3; 10 bases are a match to TRBD2. This CDR3 has 16 amino acids. With V trimmed by 3 bases and J by 2 bases, 5 bases remained unmatched. The V gene's germline CDR1 is MNHEY and CDR2 SMNVEV (reference sequence).

This clone was seen a single time. The J gene is TRBJ2-7, the V gene TRBV6-5; 8 bases agree with TRBD1. Per the germline V gene, CDR1 is MNHEY and CDR2 is SVGAGI. The CDR3 spans 14 residues. V dropped 10 bases and J dropped 5; count of bases not matched to a gene: 13. The CDR3 is CATLRTGKGHEQYF. DNA of the CDR3: TGTGCCACTTTACGGACAGGGAAGGGACACGAGCAGTACTTC.

The chain employs TRBV9 and TRBJ1-4; D gene ambiguous. V was pared by 2 bases and J by 5 bases, with 10 bases between. Looked up from germline, CDR1 is SGDLS and CDR2 is YYNGEE. The CDR3 is 14 amino acids. The CDR3 coding sequence is TGTGCCAGCAGCGTCGATGGGGAGAATGAAAAACTGTTTTTT. Translating gives CASSVDGENEKLFF.

The chain is built from TRBV7-9 and TRBJ1-1; possible D gene TRBD1, 6 bases. CDR1 and CDR2 from the germline V gene are SEHNR and FQNEAQ (reference sequence). This CDR3 contains 14 residues. V dropped 5 bases and J dropped 3 bases, with 13 bases sitting between them. The CDR3 protein is CASSNRDTYTEAFF. Written as DNA, the CDR3 is TGTGCCAGCAGCAACCGGGACACTTACACTGAAGCTTTCTTT.